This T cell receptor beta chain was observed in a study of blood T cell repertoires in COVID-19. Overall study: Sites across the United States, Italy and Spain contributed samples from acute and convalescent COVID-19. PBMCs, B-cell-depleted T cells, or T cells provided the cDNA or gDNA that made up the material.

Cohort placement rested on clinical history that participants reported themselves. The germline V gene encodes CDR1 SNHLY and CDR2 FYNNEI. Trimming at V came to 5 bases and at J to 8 bases, leaving 5 bases not matched to a gene. This CDR3 spans 13 amino acids. Per the original methods: Researchers report that nucleated cell counts were estimated from reference gene primer amplification. Assay: immunoSEQ multiplex PCR; the TCRdb copy retains only in-frame clones and omits some. From that table come the V and J calls and clone size; the DNA was used to work out D and trimming. The sample holds 490,000 or so clones, about 88% seen once.

This TCR came from a woman aged 60 to 75 who had recovered from COVID-19. This sequence joins TRBV2 and TRBJ1-4, with 7 bases matching TRBD1. The specimen sequenced was PBMCs or T cells enriched from blood (not recorded which). CDR3 nucleotides: TGTGCCAGCAGTCTACAGGGGTGGGAAAAACTGTTTTTT. Translation: CASSLQGWEKLFF.